This T cell receptor beta chain emerged from a study of blood T cells in healthy people across ages. Whole-study findings and limits: Among T cells, TCR beta diversity per million cells dropped roughly linearly as age rose.

The CDR3 contains 14 residues. Germline CDR1 is ENHRY and CDR2 is SYGVKD. V shed 10 bases and J 9 bases; nucleotides not matched to a gene: 11. The study drew donors from healthy Caucasian individuals in Russia aged roughly 6 to 100. This clonotype appeared many times. Its specificity is not known. Combining a sample-barcoded 5' primer with a J-beta primer mix, a second PCR ran for roughly 7 to 11 cycles. A template-switch adaptor containing 12 random nucleotides labeled each cDNA molecule. CDR3-containing paired-end reads numbered at least 3 million in each sample. TCRdb redid the calling of the 5' RACE reads with MiXCR, one entry per CDR3 protein. The sample has more than 1,400,000 distinct CDR3 sequences; approximately 40% are singletons.

This sequence joins TRBV10-3 and TRBJ1-6; TRBD1 aligns across 8 bases. Specimen: blood. The clonotype comes from a woman aged 18 to 35 in good health. CDR3 bases: TGTGCCAACCTCGCCCAGGGGGCGAGTTCACCCCTCCACTTT. The encoded protein is CANLAQGASSPLHF.